The 15 T cell receptor beta chains below were found in one sample sequenced in a study of PD-1 blockade in classical Hodgkin lymphoma. Stated time point: cycle 4 day 1 (C4D1), after more than five weeks of nivolumab. Every patient experienced relapse after autologous stem cell transplantation, and brentuximab vedotin exposure varied. Repertoires were generated with immunoSEQ multiplex PCR, while TCRdb's copy carries only in-frame clones and drops some. The sample comprises roughly 100,000 clones, roughly nine tenths of which are singletons, and under 20% rests with the top ten. The sequencing used peripheral blood mononuclear cells (PBMCs), collected before the fourth cycle of nivolumab. The receptors were sampled from a human donor with classical Hodgkin lymphoma.

The chain links TRBV30 to TRBJ1-1; D not resolved. The germline V gene has CDR1 GTSNPN and CDR2 SVGIG (reference sequence). The CDR3 runs 14 residues. Trimming removed 2 bases from V and 1 base from J, with 11 bases in between. As DNA, the CDR3 is TGTGCCTGGAGTTTTGGGCTCGGGAACACTGAAGCTTTCTTT. Encoded protein: CAWSFGLGNTEAFF.

The chain links TRBV5-6 to TRBJ2-7; D might be TRBD1 (6 bases). This CDR3 is 13 amino acids long. Trimming left V 4 bases short and J 2 bases short, with 10 bases between. Germline V gene sequence: CDR1 SGHDT, CDR2 YYEEEE. CDR3 bases: TGTGCCAGCAGCCTCCGGGACACCTACGAGCAGTACTTC. This encodes CASSLRDTYEQYF.

This chain joins TRBV6-5 and TRBJ2-1; D may be TRBD1 or TRBD2 (5 bases each). CDR1 is MNHEY and CDR2 is SVGAGI in the germline V gene. The CDR3 is made up of 14 amino acids. V was pared by 8 bases and J by 0 bases, with 11 bases between. The CDR3 sequence is CASRGTSSYNEQFF. CDR3 DNA: TGTGCCAGCCGAGGGACCAGCTCCTACAATGAGCAGTTCTTC.

The rearrangement joins TRBV6-5 to TRBJ2-2, with D unclear. The CDR3 is 13 residues long. From germline, CDR1 is MNHEY and CDR2 SVGAGI. V lost 6 bases, J lost 4 bases, and 9 bases lay in between. The CDR3 DNA sequence: TGTGCCAGCAGCTCCTCACCCACCGGGGAGCTGTTTTTT. It is translated as CASSSSPTGELFF.

This clone was observed a single time. This rearrangement joins TRBV5-6 to TRBJ2-1, with TRBD2 matching over 10 bases. J gave up 5 bases and V 0 bases, and 5 bases lay outside the gene matches. Per the germline V gene, CDR1 is SGHDT and CDR2 is YYEEEE. This CDR3 region has 16 residues. Written as DNA, the CDR3 is TGTGCCAGCAGCTTGGATGGGACTAGCGTAGACAATGAGCAGTTCTTC. This translates into CASSLDGTSVDNEQFF.

In its sample, this clone was seen once. The genes are TRBV6-6 and TRBJ1-1; D is unclear. Germline assignment: CDR1 MNHNY and CDR2 SVGAGI (reference sequence). The CDR3 is made up of 13 amino acids. V lost 2 bases, J lost 3 bases, and 7 bases lay in between. In DNA form, the CDR3 reads TGTGCCAGCAGTTACGGGCAATACACTGAAGCTTTCTTT. Its translation: CASSYGQYTEAFF.

This CDR3 is CASSLGGSETQYF. The DNA for the CDR3 is TGTGCCAGCAGCTTAGGCGGGAGTGAGACCCAGTACTTC. The V and J genes are TRBV7-9 and TRBJ2-5, with 7 nucleotides matching TRBD2. CDR1 is SEHNR, CDR2 FQNEAQ, per germline (reference sequence). The CDR3 consists of 13 residues. With V trimmed by 1 base and J by 5 bases, 1 base remained unmatched.

The chain recombines TRBV13 with TRBJ1-2, with D perhaps TRBD1 (5 bases). Germline V gives CDR1 PRHDT, CDR2 FYEKMQ (reference sequence). The germline V and J ends were trimmed by 6 bases and 4 bases, with 15 bases remaining between them. CDR3 length: 14 residues. This chain's CDR3 is CASSVDSQSYGYTF. The CDR3 bases are TGTGCCAGCAGTGTTGACAGCCAAAGCTATGGCTACACCTTC.

J is TRBJ1-5 and V is TRBV2; D is possibly TRBD1 (6 bases). This CDR3 has 14 amino acids. The germline V and J ends were trimmed by 7 bases and 1 base, with 11 bases remaining between them. The V gene's germline CDR1 is SNHLY and CDR2 FYNNEI. DNA for the CDR3: TGTGCCAGCAAGGGGGGCCAGAGCAATCAGCCCCAGCATTTT. It is translated as CASKGGQSNQPQHF.

The genes are TRBV19 and TRBJ2-1; TRBD2 matches 12 bases. V dropped 6 bases and J dropped 8; count of bases not matched to a gene: 8. This CDR3 is 15 amino acids long. CDR1 and CDR2 from the germline V gene are LNHDA and SQIVND (reference sequence). CDR3 DNA sequence: TGTGCCAGTAGCCCCAGACTAGCGGGAGACCATGAGCAGTTCTTC. Translating gives CASSPRLAGDHEQFF.

The rearrangement links TRBV5-1 to TRBJ2-1, with D hard to call. Trimming took 1 base from V and 3 from J, leaving 11 bases between them. The germline V gene has CDR1 SGHRS and CDR2 YFSETQ. The CDR3 spans 15 residues. In nucleotides, the CDR3 is TGCGCCAGCAGCTTGCCGGCGGACGGCTACAATGAGCAGTTCTTC. Translated, it gives CASSLPADGYNEQFF.

The gene calls are TRBV6-1 and TRBJ1-1; weak D call: TRBD1 (6 bases). The CDR3 extends over 15 amino acids. Looked up from germline, CDR1 is MNHNS and CDR2 is SASEGT. Trimming removed 7 bases from V and 3 bases from J, with 18 bases in between. CDR3 residues: CASTQRTVSYTEAFF. The CDR3 coding sequence is TGTGCCAGCACACAAAGGACAGTTTCTTACACTGAAGCTTTCTTT.

This sequence joins TRBV11-2 and TRBJ2-1; TRBD2 agrees at 8 bases. The germline gives CDR1 SGHAT, CDR2 FQNNGV. Trimming at V came to 1 base and at J to 13 bases, leaving 6 bases not matched to a gene. The CDR3 runs 13 residues. CDR3 protein: CASSLAGGEAQFF. DNA for the CDR3: TGTGCCAGCAGCTTAGCCGGGGGGGAGGCCCAGTTCTTC.

V is TRBV4-2 and J is TRBJ2-1; 7 bases are a match to TRBD1. CDR1 is LGHNA and CDR2 is YNFKEQ in the germline V gene. The CDR3 loop spans 15 amino acids. V gave up 4 bases and J gave up 7 bases; unmatched junction bases: 10. This CDR3 is CASSPDRLTPNEQFF. CDR3 bases: TGTGCCAGCAGCCCGGACAGGCTTACCCCGAATGAGCAGTTCTTC.

This clone was seen once. This chain joins TRBV5-8 and TRBJ2-1; 11 nucleotides match TRBD2. The CDR3 contains 17 residues. CDR1 SGHTS and CDR2 YDEGEE come from the germline V gene. V was clipped by 4 bases and J by 8 bases; unmatched bases: 14. The CDR3 protein is CASSPHLTSGSAHEQFF. The CDR3, as DNA: TGTGCCAGCAGCCCACACCTAACTAGCGGGAGTGCCCATGAGCAGTTCTTC. Full variable domain (missing parts from reference TRBV5-8 and TRBJ2-1): EAGVTQSPTHLIKTRGQQATLRCSPISGHTSVYWYQQALGLGLQFLLWYDEGEERNRGNFPPRFSGRQFPNYSSELNVNALELEDSALYLCASSPHLTSGSAHEQFFGPGTRLTVL.